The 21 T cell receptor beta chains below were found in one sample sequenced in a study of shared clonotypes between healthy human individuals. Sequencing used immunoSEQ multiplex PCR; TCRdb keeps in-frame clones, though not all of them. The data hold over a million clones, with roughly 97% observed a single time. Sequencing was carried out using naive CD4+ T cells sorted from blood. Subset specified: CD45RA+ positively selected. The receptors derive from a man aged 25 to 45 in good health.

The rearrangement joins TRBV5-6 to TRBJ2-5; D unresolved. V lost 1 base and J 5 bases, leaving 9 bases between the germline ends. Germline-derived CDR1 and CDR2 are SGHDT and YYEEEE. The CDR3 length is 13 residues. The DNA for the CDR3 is TGTGCCAGCAGCTTGAGGGCTAGGGAGACCCAGTACTTC. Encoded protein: CASSLRARETQYF.

This CDR3 is CASSPIPAGGFGGELFF. CDR3 DNA: TGCGCCAGCAGCCCCATCCCGGCAGGGGGCTTTGGCGGGGAGCTGTTTTTT. The chain is built from TRBV5-1 and TRBJ2-2, with 8 bases aligning to TRBD1. The CDR3 loop spans 17 amino acids. With V trimmed by 4 bases and J by 7 bases, 15 bases remained unmatched. Germline V gene data show CDR1 as SGHRS and CDR2 as YFSETQ. The variable domain in full, completed from reference TRBV5-1 and TRBJ2-2, reads KAGVTQTPRYLIKTRGQQVTLSCSPISGHRSVSWYQQTPGQGLQFLFEYFSETQRNKGNFPGRFSGRQFSNSRSEMNVSTLELGDSALYLCASSPIPAGGFGGELFFGEGSRLTVL.

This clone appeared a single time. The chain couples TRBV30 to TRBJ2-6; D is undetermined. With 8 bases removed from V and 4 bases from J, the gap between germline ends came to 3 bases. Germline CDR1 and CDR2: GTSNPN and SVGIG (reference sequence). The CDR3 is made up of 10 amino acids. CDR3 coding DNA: TGTGCCGCAGGGGCCAACGTCCTGACTTTC. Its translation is CAAGANVLTF. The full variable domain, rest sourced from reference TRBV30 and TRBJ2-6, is SQTIHQWPATLVQPVGSPLSLECTVEGTSNPNLYWYRQAAGRGLQLLFYSVGIGQISSEVPQNLSASRPQDRQFILSSKKLLLSDSGFYLCAAGANVLTFGAGSRLTVL.

The CDR3 sequence: CASSFIGFGYTF. In DNA form, the CDR3 reads TGTGCCAGCAGTTTTATAGGGTTTGGCTACACCTTC. This chain uses TRBV28 with TRBJ1-2; no reliable D call. CDR1 and CDR2 (germline): MDHEN, SYDVKM. Between the trimmed V and J ends, which lost 3 bases and 7 bases, there was a span of 9 bases. The CDR3 extends over 12 amino acids.

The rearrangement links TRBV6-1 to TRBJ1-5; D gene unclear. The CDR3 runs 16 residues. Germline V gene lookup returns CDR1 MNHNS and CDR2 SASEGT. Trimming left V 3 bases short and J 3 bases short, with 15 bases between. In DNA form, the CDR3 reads TGTGCCAGCAGTGATTCCCACAACTACTACAATCAGCCCCAGCATTTT. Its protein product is CASSDSHNYYNQPQHF.

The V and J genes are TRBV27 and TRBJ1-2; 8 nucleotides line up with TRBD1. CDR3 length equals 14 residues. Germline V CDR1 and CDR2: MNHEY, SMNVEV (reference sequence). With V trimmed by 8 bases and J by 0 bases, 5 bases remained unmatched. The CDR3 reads CASRSTGANYGYTF. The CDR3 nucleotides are TGTGCCAGCCGCTCGACAGGGGCTAACTATGGCTACACCTTC.

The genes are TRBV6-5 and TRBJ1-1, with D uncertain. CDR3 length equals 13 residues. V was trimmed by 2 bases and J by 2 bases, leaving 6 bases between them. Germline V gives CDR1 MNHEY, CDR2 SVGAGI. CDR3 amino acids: CASSYQLNTEAFF. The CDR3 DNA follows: TGTGCCAGCAGTTACCAACTCAACACTGAAGCTTTCTTT.

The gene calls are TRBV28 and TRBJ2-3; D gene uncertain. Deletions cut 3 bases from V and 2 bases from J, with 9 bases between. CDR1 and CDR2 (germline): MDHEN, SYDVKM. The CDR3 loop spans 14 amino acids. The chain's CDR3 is CASSFKAPTDTQYF. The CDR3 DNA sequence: TGTGCCAGCAGTTTCAAGGCCCCCACAGATACGCAGTATTTT. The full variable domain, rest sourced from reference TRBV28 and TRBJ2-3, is DVKVTQSSRYLVKRTGEKVFLECVQDMDHENMFWYRQDPGLGLRLIYFSYDVKMKEKGDIPEGYSVSREKKERFSLILESASTNQTSMYLCASSFKAPTDTQYFGPGTRLTVL.

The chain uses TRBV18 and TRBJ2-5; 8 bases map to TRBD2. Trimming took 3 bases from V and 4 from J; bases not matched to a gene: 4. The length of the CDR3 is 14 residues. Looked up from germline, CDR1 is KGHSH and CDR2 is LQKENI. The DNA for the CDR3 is TGTGCCAGCTCACCCGGACTAGCCCGAGAGACCCAGTACTTC. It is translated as CASSPGLARETQYF.

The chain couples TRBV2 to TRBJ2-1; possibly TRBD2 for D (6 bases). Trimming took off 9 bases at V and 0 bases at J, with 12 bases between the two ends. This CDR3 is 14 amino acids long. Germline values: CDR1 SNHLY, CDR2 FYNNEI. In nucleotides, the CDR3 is TGTGCCAGGGGAGGAACAAGCTCCTACAATGAGCAGTTCTTC. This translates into CARGGTSSYNEQFF.

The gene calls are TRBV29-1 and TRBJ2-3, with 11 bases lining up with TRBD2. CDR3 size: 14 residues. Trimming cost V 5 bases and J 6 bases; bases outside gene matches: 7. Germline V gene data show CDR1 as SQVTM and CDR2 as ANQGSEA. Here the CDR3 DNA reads TGCAGCGTTCCCCGTAGCGGGAGGGCCGATACGCAGTATTTT. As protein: CSVPRSGRADTQYF.

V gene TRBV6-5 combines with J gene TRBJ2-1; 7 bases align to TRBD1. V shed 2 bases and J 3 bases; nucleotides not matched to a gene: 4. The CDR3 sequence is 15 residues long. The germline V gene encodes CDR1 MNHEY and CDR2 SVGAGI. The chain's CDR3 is CASSYGQADYNEQFF. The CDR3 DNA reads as TGTGCCAGCAGTTACGGACAGGCCGACTACAATGAGCAGTTCTTC.

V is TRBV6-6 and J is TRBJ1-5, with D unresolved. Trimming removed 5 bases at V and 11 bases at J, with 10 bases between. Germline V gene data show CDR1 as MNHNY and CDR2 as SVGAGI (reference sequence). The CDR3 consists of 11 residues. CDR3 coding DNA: TGTGCCAGCAGTCAGGACTGGGCCCAGCATTTT. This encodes CASSQDWAQHF.

CDR3 coding DNA: TGCGCCAGCAGCTTGCAGGGACGGACGACCGGGGAGCTGTTTTTT. It translates to CASSLQGRTTGELFF. This chain links TRBV5-1 with TRBJ2-2, with D perhaps assigned TRBD1 or TRBD2 (5 bases each). Germline loops: CDR1 SGHRS, CDR2 YFSETQ. V shed 1 base and J shed 5 bases, with 12 bases lying between them. CDR3 length: 15 residues.

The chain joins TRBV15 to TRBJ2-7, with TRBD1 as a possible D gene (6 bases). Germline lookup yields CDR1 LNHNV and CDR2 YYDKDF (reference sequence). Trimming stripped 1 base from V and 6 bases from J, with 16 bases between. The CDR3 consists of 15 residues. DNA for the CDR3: TGTGCCACCAGCAGAGCGTTAGGGACACCGGCCGAGCAGTACTTC. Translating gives CATSRALGTPAEQYF.

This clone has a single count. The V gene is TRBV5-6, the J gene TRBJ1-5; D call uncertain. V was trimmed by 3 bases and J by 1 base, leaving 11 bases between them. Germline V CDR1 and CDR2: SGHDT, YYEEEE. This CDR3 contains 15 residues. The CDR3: CASSSRGESNQPQHF. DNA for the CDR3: TGTGCCAGCAGCTCGCGTGGGGAGAGCAATCAGCCCCAGCATTTT.

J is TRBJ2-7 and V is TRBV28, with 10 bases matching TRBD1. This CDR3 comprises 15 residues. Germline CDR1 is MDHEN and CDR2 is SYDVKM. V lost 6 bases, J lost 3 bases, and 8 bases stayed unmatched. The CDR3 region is CASRGDRGRIYEQYF. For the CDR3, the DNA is TGTGCCAGCAGGGGTGACAGGGGGCGAATCTACGAGCAGTACTTC.

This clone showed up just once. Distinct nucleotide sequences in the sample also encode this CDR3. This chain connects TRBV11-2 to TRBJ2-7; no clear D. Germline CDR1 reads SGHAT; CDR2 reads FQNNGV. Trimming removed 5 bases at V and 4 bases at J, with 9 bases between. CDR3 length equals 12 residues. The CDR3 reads CASSLDRYEQYF. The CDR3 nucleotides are TGTGCCAGCAGCCTTGATAGATACGAGCAGTACTTC.

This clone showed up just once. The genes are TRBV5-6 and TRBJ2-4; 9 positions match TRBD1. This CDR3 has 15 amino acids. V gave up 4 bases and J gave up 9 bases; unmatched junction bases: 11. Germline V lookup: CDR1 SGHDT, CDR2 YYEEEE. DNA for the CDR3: TGTGCCAGCAGCCTGACCGGGACAGGGCCCGGCATTCAGTACTTC. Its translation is CASSLTGTGPGIQYF. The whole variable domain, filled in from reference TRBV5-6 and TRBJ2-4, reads DAGVTQSPTHLIKTRGQQVTLRCSPKSGHDTVSWYQQALGQGPQFIFQYYEEEERQRGNFPDRFSGHQFPNYSSELNVNALLLGDSALYLCASSLTGTGPGIQYFGAGTRLSVL.

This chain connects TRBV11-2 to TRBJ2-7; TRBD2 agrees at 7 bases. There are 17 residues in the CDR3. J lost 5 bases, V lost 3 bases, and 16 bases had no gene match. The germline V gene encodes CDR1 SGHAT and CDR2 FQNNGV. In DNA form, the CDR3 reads TGTGCCAGCAGCTTGGGCGGGGAGGGAGGGCCCTCGCACGAGCAGTACTTC. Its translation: CASSLGGEGGPSHEQYF.

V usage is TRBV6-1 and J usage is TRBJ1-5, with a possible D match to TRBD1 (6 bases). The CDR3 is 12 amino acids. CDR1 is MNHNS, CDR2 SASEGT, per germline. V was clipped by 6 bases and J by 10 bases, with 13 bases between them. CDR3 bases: TGTGCCAGCAGGGGAGACAGGCTTCCCCAGCATTTT. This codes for CASRGDRLPQHF.